The clone carrying this TCR beta chain is a singleton in its sample. Looked up from germline, CDR1 is MNHNS and CDR2 is SASEGT. This CDR3 contains 15 residues. J lost 6 bases, V lost 1 base, and 4 bases had no gene match. This entry is derived from a study of blood T cell repertoires in COVID-19. Across the whole study: Researchers got acute and convalescent COVID-19 samples from the United States, Italy and Spain. PBMCs, B-cell-depleted T cells, or T cells provided the cDNA or gDNA that made up the material.

The method was immunoSEQ multiplex PCR; TCRdb's version includes in-frame clones alone and lacks a portion of them. The data show fewer than 350,000 clones, with approximately 90% seen just once and approximately 2.4% held by the top ten. Recruits, aged roughly 18 to 95 years, lived in under 25 US areas. Cohorts were determined from participant-reported clinical history. V and J are TRBV6-1 and TRBJ2-1, with 9 bases identical to TRBD2. This TCR was recovered from a woman in her thirties or forties with acute COVID-19. The material sequenced was PBMCs or T cells enriched from blood (not recorded which). The CDR3 nucleotides are TGTGCCAGCAGTGAAGAGGGACTAGCCAGCAATGAGCAGTTCTTC. Residues: CASSEEGLASNEQFF.